A selection of T cell receptor beta chains follows, all from one sample in a study of cytomegalovirus exposure and HLA in healthy donors. The data were produced by immunoSEQ multiplex PCR, yet TCRdb's version contains in-frame clones alone and is incomplete. The sample lists approximately 89,000 clones; around four fifths were seen once. Sequenced input: PBMCs. All receptors derive from a man aged 25 to 45 in good health and CMV-seropositive. CDR3s include the opening cysteine and the closing phenylalanine or tryptophan. Each record gives: CDR3 length, V gene, J gene, clone size, D gene, CDR3 protein, CDR3 DNA. D genes are given only for firm matches. The size entry is marked missing in some rows and otherwise reads once, few, many or a size class.

cdr3_length: 16; v_call: TRBV9; j_call: TRBJ2-2; clone_size: .; d_call: TRBD2; cdr3_aa: CASSVGSGGGTGELFF; cdr3_nt: TGTGCCAGCAGCGTAGGCAGCGGGGGTGGCACCGGGGAGCTGTTTTTT
cdr3_length: 15; v_call: TRBV19; j_call: TRBJ1-1; clone_size: .; d_call: .; cdr3_aa: CASSTETGRGTEAFF; cdr3_nt: TGTGCCAGTAGTACGGAAACAGGGAGGGGCACTGAAGCTTTCTTT
cdr3_length: 13; v_call: TRBV7-2; j_call: TRBJ2-5; clone_size: few; d_call: .; cdr3_aa: CASSSTTGETQYF; cdr3_nt: TGTGCCAGCAGCTCAACCACCGGGGAGACCCAGTACTTC
cdr3_length: 15; v_call: TRBV19; j_call: TRBJ2-2; clone_size: few; d_call: TRBD1; cdr3_aa: CASSTPGQDTGELFF; cdr3_nt: TGTGCCAGTAGTACCCCCGGACAGGACACCGGGGAGCTGTTTTTT
cdr3_length: 15; v_call: TRBV25-1; j_call: TRBJ1-1; clone_size: few; d_call: .; cdr3_aa: CASSEPQGLGTEAFF; cdr3_nt: TGTGCCAGCAGTGAACCCCAGGGGTTAGGGACTGAAGCTTTCTTT
cdr3_length: 15; v_call: TRBV5-1; j_call: TRBJ1-1; clone_size: .; d_call: TRBD1; cdr3_aa: CASRALNRGGTEAFF; cdr3_nt: TGCGCCAGCAGGGCCCTCAACAGGGGCGGCACTGAAGCTTTCTTT
cdr3_length: 15; v_call: TRBV6-5; j_call: TRBJ1-6; clone_size: .; d_call: TRBD1; cdr3_aa: CASSYYGQDNSPLHF; cdr3_nt: TGTGCCAGCAGTTACTACGGACAGGATAATTCACCCCTCCACTTT
cdr3_length: 13; v_call: TRBV18; j_call: TRBJ1-4; clone_size: .; d_call: .; cdr3_aa: CASCRATNEKLFF; cdr3_nt: TGTGCCAGCTGCAGGGCAACTAATGAAAAACTGTTTTTT
cdr3_length: 13; v_call: TRBV6-5; j_call: TRBJ1-4; clone_size: few; d_call: .; cdr3_aa: CASRGQKVEKLFF; cdr3_nt: TGTGCCAGCAGAGGACAGAAGGTTGAAAAACTGTTTTTT
cdr3_length: 11; v_call: TRBV5-6; j_call: TRBJ1-1; clone_size: few; d_call: .; cdr3_aa: CASSFRGPAFF; cdr3_nt: TGTGCCAGCAGCTTCAGGGGCCCAGCTTTCTTT
cdr3_length: 13; v_call: TRBV5-1; j_call: TRBJ2-3; clone_size: .; d_call: TRBD2; cdr3_aa: CASRTGGADTQYF; cdr3_nt: TGCGCCAGCAGGACGGGAGGCGCGGATACGCAGTATTTT
cdr3_length: 16; v_call: TRBV7-2; j_call: TRBJ2-7; clone_size: .; d_call: TRBD1; cdr3_aa: CASSLATGGGSYEQYF; cdr3_nt: TGTGCCAGCAGCTTAGCGACAGGGGGGGGGTCCTACGAGCAGTACTTC
cdr3_length: 14; v_call: TRBV25-1; j_call: TRBJ1-6; clone_size: .; d_call: .; cdr3_aa: CASSVQAGNSPLHF; cdr3_nt: TGTGCCAGCAGTGTACAGGCCGGCAATTCACCCCTCCACTTT
cdr3_length: 16; v_call: TRBV7-6; j_call: TRBJ2-2; clone_size: .; d_call: .; cdr3_aa: CASSLDGETNTGELFF; cdr3_nt: TGTGCCAGCAGCTTAGACGGGGAAACGAACACCGGGGAGCTGTTTTTT
cdr3_length: 18; v_call: TRBV2; j_call: TRBJ1-3; clone_size: .; d_call: TRBD1; cdr3_aa: CASSRRRFEGATGNTIYF; cdr3_nt: TGTGCCAGCAGTAGGCGCCGGTTCGAGGGGGCGACTGGAAACACCATATATTTT
cdr3_length: 13; v_call: TRBV30; j_call: TRBJ1-1; clone_size: .; d_call: .; cdr3_aa: CAWDGGYGTSGFF; cdr3_nt: TGTGCCTGGGACGGGGGGTACGGGACTTCTGGTTTCTTT
cdr3_length: 17; v_call: TRBV11-2; j_call: TRBJ2-5; clone_size: .; d_call: TRBD1; cdr3_aa: CASSPIMDRGSWETQYF; cdr3_nt: TGTGCCAGCAGCCCTATCATGGACAGGGGCAGTTGGGAGACCCAGTACTTC
cdr3_length: 16; v_call: TRBV4-3; j_call: TRBJ2-5; clone_size: few; d_call: TRBD2; cdr3_aa: CASSQDRLAGGETQYF; cdr3_nt: TGCGCCAGCAGCCAAGATCGTCTAGCGGGTGGGGAGACCCAGTACTTC
cdr3_length: 15; v_call: TRBV19; j_call: TRBJ2-5; clone_size: few; d_call: TRBD1; cdr3_aa: CASSITDRGRETQYF; cdr3_nt: TGTGCCAGTAGTATAACGGACAGGGGACGAGAGACCCAGTACTTC
cdr3_length: 15; v_call: TRBV10-3; j_call: TRBJ2-3; clone_size: .; d_call: .; cdr3_aa: CAINPGGGQTDTQYF; cdr3_nt: TGTGCCATCAATCCGGGAGGGGGCCAGACAGATACGCAGTATTTT
cdr3_length: 15; v_call: TRBV5-1; j_call: TRBJ2-4; clone_size: .; d_call: .; cdr3_aa: CASSVQGKAKNIQYF; cdr3_nt: TGCGCCAGCAGCGTGCAGGGTAAGGCCAAAAACATTCAGTACTTC
cdr3_length: 15; v_call: TRBV5-4; j_call: TRBJ2-6; clone_size: many; d_call: .; cdr3_aa: CASSLWPSGANVLTF; cdr3_nt: TGTGCCAGCAGCTTGTGGCCATCTGGGGCCAACGTCCTGACTTTC
cdr3_length: 15; v_call: TRBV5-4; j_call: TRBJ1-1; clone_size: .; d_call: .; cdr3_aa: CASSRTSAANTEAFF; cdr3_nt: TGTGCCAGCAGCCGGACAAGTGCGGCCAACACTGAAGCTTTCTTT
cdr3_length: 14; v_call: TRBV5-1; j_call: TRBJ1-4; clone_size: .; d_call: TRBD1; cdr3_aa: CVSSSGQGNEKLFF; cdr3_nt: TGCGTCAGCAGCTCGGGACAGGGCAATGAAAAACTGTTTTTT
cdr3_length: 15; v_call: TRBV27; j_call: TRBJ2-7; clone_size: .; d_call: TRBD1; cdr3_aa: CASSLRTGSSYEQYF; cdr3_nt: TGTGCCAGCAGTCTACGGACAGGGAGCTCCTACGAGCAGTACTTC